These 12 T cell receptor beta chains were all obtained from the same sample, sequenced in a study of metastatic and nonmetastatic thyroid tumors. TCRdb re-called the PCR reads via MiXCR. The sample contains 20,000 or so clones, 16% of which appear only once. There were no patients who had received any treatment before thyroid surgery. The source material was tumor tissue. These receptors were obtained from a female donor with papillary thyroid cancer or a benign thyroid nodule (not recorded which). Some clones in this sample may be carry-over from other donors' samples.

This clone was picked up many times. The same CDR3 also results from other DNA sequences found in this sample. The chain links TRBV9 to TRBJ2-1; D is uncertain. The germline CDR1 and CDR2 sequences are SGDLS and YYNGEE. The CDR3 covers 12 residues. V was cut by 3 bases and J by 4 bases, with 5 bases left in between. Here the CDR3 reads CASSERYNEQFF. The DNA for the CDR3 is TGTGCCAGCAGCGAGCGATACAATGAGCAGTTCTTC. The whole variable domain, filled in from reference TRBV9 and TRBJ2-1, reads DSGVTQTPKHLITATGQRVTLRCSPRSGDLSVYWYQQSLDQGLQFLIQYYNGEERAKGNILERFSAQQFPDLHSELNLSSLELGDSALYFCASSERYNEQFFGPGTRLTVL.

This clone was recorded at least ten times. The chain joins TRBV12-3 or TRBV12-4 to TRBJ2-3; D ambiguous. CDR3 length equals 14 residues. With 5 bases removed from V and 8 bases from J, the gap between germline ends came to 17 bases. The CDR3 region has the DNA TGTGCCAGCAGTCAGGACCCCCTCATGGGTACGCAGTATTTT. It encodes CASSQDPLMGTQYF.

This clone has more than one count but fewer than ten. A read error is likely, as this CDR3 ends without the conserved phenylalanine or tryptophan. This rearrangement joins TRBV28 to TRBJ1-2, with no clear D. V was trimmed by 4 bases and J by 3 bases, leaving 15 bases between them. This CDR3 is 15 amino acids long. Germline V gene sequence: CDR1 MDHEN, CDR2 SYDVKM. The CDR3 nucleotides are TGTGCCAGCAGTTCGCCGACCACTCGGCACTATGGCTACACCCTC. It encodes CASSSPTTRHYGYTL.

This clone occurred many times. A read error may explain this, as a much larger clone is one base away. The chain combines TRBV5-1 with TRBJ2-2; D remains ambiguous. CDR3 length: 12 amino acids. Trimming removed 1 base from V and 6 bases from J, with 4 bases in between. Germline assignment: CDR1 SGHRS and CDR2 YFSETQ. The CDR3 sequence: CASSLMAGELFF. CDR3 coding DNA: TGCGCCAGCAGCTTGATGGCCGGGGAGCTGTTTTTT.

Ten or more counts support this clone. This chain joins TRBV20-1 and TRBJ1-4, with a possible D match to TRBD1 (5 bases). The ends were cut back, 3 bases at V and 0 bases at J, with 11 bases in the middle. This CDR3 comprises 15 residues. Germline V CDR1 and CDR2: DFQATT, SNEGSKA (reference sequence). The CDR3 bases are TGCAGTGCTAGCCACTCAGGGACAACTAATGAAAAACTGTTTTTT. Protein product: CSASHSGTTNEKLFF.

This clone was recorded at least ten times. The chain links TRBV7-3 to TRBJ2-6; unclear D gene. The CDR3 loop spans 16 amino acids. V was pared by 0 bases and J by 2 bases, with 8 bases between. Germline V gene sequence: CDR1 SGHTA, CDR2 FQGTGA. The chain's CDR3 is CASSLTVNPGANVLTF. The CDR3 coding sequence is TGTGCCAGCAGCTTAACAGTGAATCCTGGGGCCAACGTCCTGACTTTC.

A word on this clone: One end of the junction does not line up with germline, which may come from a read error. The chain combines TRBV6-1 with TRBJ1-5; no firm D call. The germline V gene has CDR1 MNHNS and CDR2 SASEGT. This CDR3 spans 17 amino acids. CDR3 DNA: TGTGCAACTAGCCAGGCTTCGGGCCATTATAGCAATCAGCACCAGCATTTT. It encodes CATSQASGHYSNQHQHF.

The sample holds many counts of this clone. In the same sample, other DNA sequences code for this CDR3. The rearrangement links TRBV20-1 to TRBJ2-7; D is perhaps TRBD1 (5 bases). This CDR3 is 15 amino acids long. Trimming removed 3 bases from V and 5 bases from J, with 20 bases in between. Germline V gene lookup returns CDR1 DFQATT and CDR2 SNEGSKA (reference sequence). CDR3: CSASRGTGSNDEQYF. The CDR3 bases are TGCAGTGCTAGTCGAGGAACAGGTTCCAACGACGAGCAGTACTTC.

J is TRBJ1-1 and V is TRBV19; no clear D gene. V shed 4 bases and J shed 6 bases, with 6 bases lying between them. Per germline, CDR1 LNHDA and CDR2 SQIVND (reference sequence). The CDR3 covers 11 residues. The CDR3: CASSRVSEAFF. CDR3 DNA sequence: TGTGCCAGTAGTAGAGTTTCTGAAGCTTTCTTT.

This clone was counted ten times or more. This chain connects TRBV7-2 to TRBJ2-5; 9 bases map to TRBD1. J gave up 5 bases and V 5 bases, and 6 bases lay outside the gene matches. The CDR3 loop spans 14 amino acids. Germline CDR1 is SGHTA and CDR2 is FQGNSA. CDR3 in amino acids: CASSKRDRVETQYF. The CDR3 bases are TGTGCCAGCAGCAAAAGGGACAGGGTGGAGACCCAGTACTTC.

This clone was picked up a small number of times. A read error may account for a junction end that differs from germline. The chain employs TRBV6-2 or TRBV6-3 and TRBJ2-7, with 7 bases lining up with TRBD1. This CDR3 contains 15 residues. Looked up from germline, CDR1 is MNHEY and CDR2 is SVGEGT. CDR3 DNA: TGTGCCAGCAGTTACAATGGCAGGGGGTTAGGTGAGCATTACTTC. This translates into CASSYNGRGLGEHYF.

V usage is TRBV20-1 and J usage is TRBJ2-7, with 7 bases matching TRBD2. Trimming removed 8 bases from V and 6 bases from J; junction bases left unmatched: 7. Germline assignment: CDR1 DFQATT and CDR2 SNEGSKA (reference sequence). The CDR3 loop spans 11 amino acids. CDR3 sequence reads: CSIERGCEQYF. In DNA, the CDR3 is TGCAGTATAGAGCGGGGATGCGAGCAGTACTTC.